This T cell receptor beta chain originates from a study of T cell changes during pregnancy in multiple sclerosis. CDR3 length: 16 amino acids. V trimming: 4 bases; J trimming: 1 base; junction bases outside the gene matches: 7. The germline V gene has CDR1 SGHRS and CDR2 YFSETQ. This clone was recorded only once. Data came from immunoSEQ multiplex PCR; TCRdb stores just in-frame clones and leaves some out. The repertoire holds under 40,000 clones, with more than 85% as singletons. The source of this sequence is a female donor with multiple sclerosis, enrolled in a pregnancy study. The V call is TRBV5-1, the J call TRBJ1-1; 10 nucleotides agree with TRBD1. This sample comprised CD4+ T cells from peripheral blood mononuclear cells, obtained in the second trimester of pregnancy. CDR3 residues: CASSHGTGEKNTEAFF. CDR3 DNA: TGCGCCAGCAGCCATGGGACAGGGGAAAAGAACACTGAAGCTTTCTTT.